This TCR beta chain emerged from a study of T cell repertoires in cytomegalovirus infection. Germline V gene lookup returns CDR1 MNHEY and CDR2 SVGEGT. The CDR3 is 16 amino acids. V shed 0 bases and J 9 bases; nucleotides not matched to a gene: 8. TCRdb re-derived calls from the reads in MiXCR, one entry per CDR3 protein. The sample holds around 210,000 distinct CDR3 sequences, 6.5% seen once. The table lists this clonotype with many counts. The chain has TRBV6-2 or TRBV6-3 and TRBJ2-1; 10 bases match TRBD2. This receptor was obtained from a human donor in good health (CMV status not recorded). Some clones in this sample may be carry-over from other donors' samples. The specimen sequenced was PBMCs. The CDR3 DNA sequence: TGTGCCAGCAGTTACTCGGCTCTAGCGGGGGACGGTGAGCAGTTCTTC. Translation: CASSYSALAGDGEQFF.